Below, 12 T cell receptor beta chains from the same sample are listed, as sequenced in a study of T cell repertoires in cytomegalovirus infection. TCRdb ran MiXCR on the reads and lists one entry per CDR3 protein. This sample carries around 200,000 distinct CDR3 sequences, roughly 15% of them seen once, and the ten largest clones take 20% to 25%. Input material: CD8+ T cells from PBMCs. These receptor sequences come from a human donor in good health (CMV status not recorded). Some clones in this sample may be carry-over from other donors' samples.

The CDR3 DNA follows: TGTGCCAGCAGTTTAGAGTGGGACAGGGACAATGAGCAGTTCTTC. Translated, it gives CASSLEWDRDNEQFF. The V gene is TRBV27, the J gene TRBJ2-1, with 9 bases fitting TRBD1. Germline V lookup: CDR1 MNHEY, CDR2 SMNVEV (reference sequence). The CDR3 is 15 residues long. V was clipped by 2 bases and J by 5 bases; unmatched bases: 4.

This clonotype was recorded a few times. The rearrangement uses TRBV7-9 and TRBJ2-5, with D possibly TRBD2 on 6 matching bases. This CDR3 has 13 residues. CDR1 and CDR2 (germline): SEHNR, FQNEAQ (reference sequence). V lost 4 bases and J 4 bases, leaving 10 bases between the germline ends. The CDR3 nucleotides read TGTGCCAGCAGCTCCGGGGGTTTAGAGACCCAGTACTTC. This gives the protein CASSSGGLETQYF. Supplemented by reference TRBV7-9 and TRBJ2-5, the full variable domain reads DTGVSQNPRHKITKRGQNVTFRCDPISEHNRLYWYRQTLGQGPEFLTYFQNEAQLEKSRLLSDRFSAERPKGSFSTLEIQRTEQGDSAMYLCASSSGGLETQYFGPGTRLLVL.

This clonotype was seen only a few times. Sequence at one end of the junction differs from germline and may be a read error. J is TRBJ2-7 and V is TRBV4-1; D remains unclear. Germline lookup yields CDR1 MGHRA and CDR2 YSYEKL. The length of the CDR3 is 13 residues. The CDR3, as DNA: TGTGCCAGCAGCCAAACAGCCTCCTACGAGCAGTACTTC. Amino acid sequence: CASSQTASYEQYF.

This rearrangement joins TRBV6-1 to TRBJ2-3; 9 bases match TRBD2. V shed 6 bases and J 10 bases; nucleotides not matched to a gene: 14. This CDR3 is built from 15 residues. Germline loops: CDR1 MNHNS, CDR2 SASEGT. The CDR3 nucleotides are TGTGCCAGCAGCCTCAGCGGGGGGATATTAGCCCCGCAGTATTTT. This sequence encodes CASSLSGGILAPQYF.

The rearrangement joins TRBV30 to TRBJ1-2; the D gene is possibly TRBD1 (6 bases). V lost 4 bases, J lost 2 bases, and 11 bases lay in between. Germline CDR1 GTSNPN, CDR2 SVGIG (reference sequence). This CDR3 region has 13 residues. The CDR3 DNA reads TGTGCCTGGACTCTGACAGGCAACTATGGCTACACCTTC. Translated, it gives CAWTLTGNYGYTF.

In DNA, the CDR3 is TGTGCCAGCAGTTACTCGAGGGGGCATGTGTACAATGAGCAGTTCTTC. As protein: CASSYSRGHVYNEQFF. V is TRBV6-2 or TRBV6-3 and J is TRBJ2-1, with TRBD1 matching 7 bases. This CDR3 is built from 16 residues. Germline V CDR1 and CDR2: MNHEY, SVGEGT. J was trimmed by 4 bases and V by 0 bases; bases with no gene match: 6.

Many counts were recorded for this clonotype. V is TRBV7-2 and J is TRBJ2-7; maybe TRBD2 (5 bases). This CDR3 is built from 15 residues. Deletions cut 3 bases from V and 4 bases from J, with 16 bases between. The germline CDR1 and CDR2 sequences are SGHTA and FQGNSA. The CDR3 coding sequence is TGTGCCAGCAGCTTCGGACTGTCGACACCTTACGAGCAGTACTTC. It encodes CASSFGLSTPYEQYF. The full variable domain, rest sourced from reference TRBV7-2 and TRBJ2-7, is GAGVSQSPSNKVTEKGKDVELRCDPISGHTALYWYRQSLGQGLEFLIYFQGNSAPDKSGLPSDRFSAERTGGSVSTLTIQRTQQEDSAVYLCASSFGLSTPYEQYFGPGTRLTVT.

This clonotype was counted only a few times. V is TRBV13 and J is TRBJ2-3, with TRBD2 identical over 15 bases. The CDR3 runs 18 residues. V lost 5 bases to trimming and J lost 4 bases; unmatched junction nucleotides: 10. Germline CDR1 reads PRHDT; CDR2 reads FYEKMQ (reference sequence). The CDR3 coding sequence is TGTGCCAGCAGCCCCGGGACTAGCGGGGGGCCACTCGCAGATACGCAGTATTTT. This translates into CASSPGTSGGPLADTQYF.

The chain uses TRBV7-8 and TRBJ2-7; D tentatively reads TRBD1 or TRBD2 (5 bases each). The germline gives CDR1 SGHVS, CDR2 FQNEAQ. The CDR3 loop spans 15 amino acids. The germline V and J ends were trimmed by 2 bases and 2 bases, with 13 bases remaining between them. Written as DNA, the CDR3 is TGTGCCAGCAGCTTACCAGGGACGGCGACCTACGAGCAGTACTTC. Translating it yields CASSLPGTATYEQYF.

This rearrangement joins TRBV9 to TRBJ1-1, with 7 bases matching TRBD1. From germline, CDR1 is SGDLS and CDR2 YYNGEE. Trimming at V came to 3 bases and at J to 1 base, leaving 3 bases not matched to a gene. CDR3 length: 14 residues. The CDR3, as DNA: TGTGCCAGCAGCGGTGGACAGGCGAACACTGAAGCTTTCTTT. Translated, it gives CASSGGQANTEAFF.

This clonotype was seen a handful of times. This CDR3 is CASSQVQVQETQYF. The CDR3 DNA follows: TGTGCCAGCAGCCAAGTGCAAGTCCAAGAGACCCAGTACTTC. The J gene is TRBJ2-5, the V gene TRBV14; D is undetermined. The ends were cut back, 1 base at V and 1 base at J, with 7 bases in the middle. Germline assignment: CDR1 SGHDN and CDR2 FVKESK. This CDR3 contains 14 residues.

The V call is TRBV25-1, the J call TRBJ2-7; D is uncertain. This CDR3 spans 14 amino acids. Trimming took 4 bases from V and 4 from J, leaving 14 bases between them. Germline CDR1 is MGHDK and CDR2 is SYGVNS. The CDR3 loop is CASSVSSRRYEQYF. In DNA, the CDR3 is TGTGCCAGCAGTGTATCCAGCAGGCGATACGAGCAGTACTTC.